This T cell receptor beta chain emerged from a study of blood T cell repertoires in COVID-19. Assay: immunoSEQ multiplex PCR; the TCRdb copy retains only in-frame clones and omits some. The sample includes fewer than 350,000 clones, roughly nine tenths of them seen just once. This clone was observed a few times. The germline CDR1 and CDR2 sequences are ENHRY and SYGVKD. The CDR3 extends over 17 amino acids. V lost 0 bases, J lost 6 bases, and 15 bases lay in between. The chain links TRBV10-3 to TRBJ1-6; D might be TRBD1 (5 bases). The sequence derives from a woman aged 40-49 years who had recovered from COVID-19. Sequencing input: PBMCs or T cells enriched from blood (not recorded which). CDR3 coding DNA: TGTGCCATCAGTGAGTCGGGGGGGGTCGGATCTAATTCACCCCTCCACTTT. Translated, it gives CAISESGGVGSNSPLHF.